This T cell receptor beta chain was documented in a study of T cells in localized non-small cell lung cancer. The method was immunoSEQ multiplex PCR; TCRdb's version includes in-frame clones alone and lacks a portion of them. Found here are 35,000 to 45,000 clones, around 81% of them singletons; the top ten hold about 7%. Germline assignment: CDR1 MNHNY and CDR2 SVGAGI (reference sequence). The CDR3 covers 13 residues. Findings of the study overall: Uninvolved adjacent lung showed peak T cell clonality, exceeding tumor. Heterogeneity stays possible, as sequencing covered only one tumor region. Detection in adjacent lung was observed for a median around 50 of the top 100 tumor clones.

As for this clone: The target antigen is unknown.

Source: peripheral blood mononuclear cells, taken before any cancer treatment. The sequence was collected from a male donor at least 60 years old with stage II lung adenocarcinoma. This chain uses TRBV6-6 with TRBJ1-1; the D gene is possibly TRBD1 (5 bases). The CDR3 loop is CVSGTRGDTEAFF. CDR3 in DNA: TGTGTTTCGGGGACTCGGGGAGATACTGAAGCTTTCTTT.